The clone carrying this TCR beta chain was observed many times. These data are taken from a study of human T cells and chemical hapten exposure. On the study more broadly: Researchers reported sensitizing a 2 cm by 2 cm upper inner arm skin site with 2% DPC. A patient group, mainly female, showed alopecia areata, totalis or universalis.

TCRdb passed the RACE reads through MiXCR, listing each CDR3 protein once. This sample has about 360,000 distinct CDR3 sequences, with approximately 5% found just once. The time point: patch test 1, 2 weeks after DPC sensitization. Treatment in this sample: therapeutic diphenylcyclopropenone sensitization with weekly scalp DPC. Patches went on only after blood had been drawn each time. Each donor was an alopecia patient between 18 and 70 years of age who qualified for DPC. This sequence originates from a woman aged 45-65 years with alopecia areata. Some clones in this sample may be carry-over from other donors' samples. Sequenced here: whole blood, sampled in connection with sensitization to the hapten diphenylcyclopropenone (DPC).

Here the CDR3 DNA reads TGTGCCAGCAGGGGGACAGGGGGCAGCGACGAGCAGTACTTC. It specifies CASRGTGGSDEQYF. The chain uses TRBV28 and TRBJ2-7, with 12 bases lining up with TRBD1. J gave up 5 bases and V 6 bases, and 5 bases lay outside the gene matches. Germline V CDR1 and CDR2: MDHEN, SYDVKM. The CDR3 runs 14 residues.